Each of the 9 T cell receptor beta chains below was sequenced from the same sample in a study of low-dose radiotherapy and immunotherapy resistance in tumors. This sample's time point: after trial treatment. The treatment: LDRT plus nivolumab, ipilimumab, low-dose cyclophosphamide and aspirin (RACIN trial). Both TCRalpha and TCRbeta chains were reverse transcribed with V-gene-specific primers. TCR amplification involved approximately 20 PCR cycles with a constant-region primer and V-primer adapter. MiXCR, run by TCRdb on the reads, gives a single entry per CDR3 protein. The sample includes about 58,000 distinct CDR3 sequences, about 25% of them seen just once. The sample was PBMCs, taken after low-dose radiotherapy plus immunotherapy. The receptor source for this set is a male donor with prostate cancer.

This clonotype was counted many times. The chain is built from TRBV29-1 and TRBJ1-1; no clear D gene. Germline CDR1 is SQVTM and CDR2 is ANQGSEA. This CDR3 spans 11 amino acids. Deletions cut 3 bases from V and 5 bases from J, with 7 bases between. CDR3 loop: CSVDWGTEAFF. The DNA for the CDR3 is TGCAGCGTTGACTGGGGTACTGAAGCTTTCTTT.

This clonotype appeared many times. The V gene is TRBV5-1, the J gene TRBJ2-3; 10 bases fit TRBD2. The CDR3 runs to 18 residues. V lost 4 bases to trimming and J lost 0 bases; unmatched junction nucleotides: 11. CDR1 is SGHRS and CDR2 is YFSETQ in the germline V gene. CDR3 protein: CASSGQGLAQISTDTQYF. The CDR3 coding sequence is TGCGCCAGCAGCGGGCAGGGACTAGCGCAGATCAGCACAGATACGCAGTATTTT.

The sample holds one count of this clonotype. This is likely an artifact of a read error, given a far larger clone one base away. The V and J genes are TRBV18 and TRBJ2-4, with a tentative D call TRBD1 (6 bases). V was trimmed by 6 bases and J by 13 bases, leaving 22 bases between them. This CDR3 spans 14 amino acids. The V gene's germline CDR1 is KGHSH and CDR2 LQKENI. CDR3 protein: CASSTGRPNNEQYF. The DNA of the CDR3 is TGTGCCAGCTCGACAGGCAGGCCCAACAATGAGCAGTACTTC.

This clonotype was seen a few times. The V and J genes are TRBV4-2 and TRBJ2-5; 12 bases align to TRBD2. The CDR3 contains 16 residues. Losses at the gene ends were 1 base for V and 5 bases for J; bases not matched to a gene: 5. Germline CDR1 LGHNA, CDR2 YNFKEQ. The CDR3: CASSQGTSGVRETQYF. CDR3 nucleotides: TGTGCCAGCAGCCAAGGGACTAGCGGGGTGCGGGAGACCCAGTACTTC.

This clonotype was recorded at least ten times. The chain employs TRBV6-2 or TRBV6-3 and TRBJ2-1; perhaps TRBD1 as D (5 bases). This CDR3 has 14 residues. Trimming cost V 5 bases and J 7 bases, with 15 bases left between them. Looked up from germline, CDR1 is MNHEY and CDR2 is SVGEGT. CDR3 sequence (DNA): TGTGCCAGCAGTGAAATGGCAGGGCTAAATGAGCAGTTCTTC. Translation gives CASSEMAGLNEQFF.

This clonotype was counted ten times or more. V usage is TRBV25-1 and J usage is TRBJ2-5; 10 positions match TRBD2. The junction had 15 bases not matched to a gene; V was cut back by 3 bases and J by 5 bases. The CDR3 is made up of 18 amino acids. The germline gives CDR1 MGHDK, CDR2 SYGVNS. The CDR3 here is CASSDPTLEAGGRETQYF. The DNA for the CDR3 is TGTGCCAGCAGTGACCCCACCCTGGAAGCGGGAGGGCGGGAGACCCAGTACTTC.

This CDR3 is CSARDVRGLGTEAFF. Written as DNA, the CDR3 is TGCAGTGCTAGAGATGTGAGGGGGCTTGGCACTGAAGCTTTCTTT. The chain recombines TRBV20-1 with TRBJ1-1; TRBD1 matches at 7 bases. The CDR3 length is 15 residues. Trimming cost V 0 bases and J 4 bases; bases outside gene matches: 8. The V gene's germline CDR1 is DFQATT and CDR2 SNEGSKA (reference sequence).

The table lists this clonotype with a few counts. The CDR3 region is CASSPTLGSGELHYEQYF. The CDR3 DNA is TGCGCCAGCAGCCCGACCCTCGGCTCAGGGGAGCTGCACTACGAGCAGTACTTC. The rearrangement joins TRBV5-1 to TRBJ2-7; weak D call: TRBD1 (6 bases). Trimming took off 4 bases at V and 3 bases at J, with 26 bases between the two ends. There are 18 residues in the CDR3. Germline CDR1 is SGHRS and CDR2 is YFSETQ.

This clonotype was seen many times. The chain combines TRBV4-3 with TRBJ2-1; TRBD1 aligns across 9 bases. The ends lost 0 bases at V and 9 bases at J; junction bases unmatched: 9. CDR1 is LGHNA, CDR2 YSLEER, per germline. The CDR3 length is 16 residues. CDR3 in DNA: TGCGCCAGCAGCCAAGATCAGGGACAGGGTAGTAGTGAGCAGTTCTTC. It yields the protein CASSQDQGQGSSEQFF.